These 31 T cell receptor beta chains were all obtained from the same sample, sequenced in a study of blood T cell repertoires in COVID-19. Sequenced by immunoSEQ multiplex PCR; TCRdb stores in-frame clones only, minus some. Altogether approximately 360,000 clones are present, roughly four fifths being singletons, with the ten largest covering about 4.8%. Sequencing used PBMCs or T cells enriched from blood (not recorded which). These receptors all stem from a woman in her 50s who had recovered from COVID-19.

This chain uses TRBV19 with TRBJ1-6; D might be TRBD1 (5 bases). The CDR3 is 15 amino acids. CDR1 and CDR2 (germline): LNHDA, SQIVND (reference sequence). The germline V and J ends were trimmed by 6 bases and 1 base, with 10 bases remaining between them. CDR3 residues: CASSDSRSYNSPLHF. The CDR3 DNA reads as TGTGCCAGTAGCGACAGCCGATCCTATAATTCACCCCTCCACTTT.

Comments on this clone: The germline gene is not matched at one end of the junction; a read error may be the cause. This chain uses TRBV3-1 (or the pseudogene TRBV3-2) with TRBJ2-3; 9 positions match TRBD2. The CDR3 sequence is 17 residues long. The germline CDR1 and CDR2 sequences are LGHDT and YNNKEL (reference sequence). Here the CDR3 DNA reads TGTGCCAGCAGCAAAGACCCTAGCGGGATTGTGACAGATACGCAGTATTTT. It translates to CASSKDPSGIVTDTQYF.

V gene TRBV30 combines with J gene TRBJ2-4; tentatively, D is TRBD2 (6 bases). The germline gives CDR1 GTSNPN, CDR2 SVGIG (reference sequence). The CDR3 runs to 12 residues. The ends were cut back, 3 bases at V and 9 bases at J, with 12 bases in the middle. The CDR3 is CAWSSGDGIQYF. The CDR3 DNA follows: TGTGCCTGGAGCTCGGGGGATGGCATTCAGTACTTC.

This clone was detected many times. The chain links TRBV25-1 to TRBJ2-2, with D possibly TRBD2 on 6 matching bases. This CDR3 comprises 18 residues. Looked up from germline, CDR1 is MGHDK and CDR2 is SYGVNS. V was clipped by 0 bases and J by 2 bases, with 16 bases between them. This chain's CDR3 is CASSEYGRLGLNTGELFF. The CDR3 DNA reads TGTGCCAGCAGTGAATACGGGAGATTGGGACTCAACACCGGGGAGCTGTTTTTT.

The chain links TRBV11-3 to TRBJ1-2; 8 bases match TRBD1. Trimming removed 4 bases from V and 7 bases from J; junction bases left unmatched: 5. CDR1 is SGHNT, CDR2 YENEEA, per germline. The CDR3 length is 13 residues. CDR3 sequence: CASSSTGESGYTF. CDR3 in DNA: TGTGCCAGCAGCTCGACAGGGGAAAGTGGCTACACCTTC.

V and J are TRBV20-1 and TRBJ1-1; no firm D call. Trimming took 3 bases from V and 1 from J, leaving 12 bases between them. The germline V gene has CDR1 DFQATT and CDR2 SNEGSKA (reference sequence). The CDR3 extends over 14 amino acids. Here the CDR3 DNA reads TGCAGTGCTAGTACGGGTACCTGGAACACTGAAGCTTTCTTT. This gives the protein CSASTGTWNTEAFF.

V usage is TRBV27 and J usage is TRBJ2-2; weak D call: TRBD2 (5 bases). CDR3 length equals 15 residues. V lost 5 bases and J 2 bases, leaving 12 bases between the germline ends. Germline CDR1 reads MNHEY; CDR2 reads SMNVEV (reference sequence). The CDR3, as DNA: TGTGCCAGCAGTCCCTTGGACTTCAACACCGGGGAGCTGTTTTTT. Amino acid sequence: CASSPLDFNTGELFF.

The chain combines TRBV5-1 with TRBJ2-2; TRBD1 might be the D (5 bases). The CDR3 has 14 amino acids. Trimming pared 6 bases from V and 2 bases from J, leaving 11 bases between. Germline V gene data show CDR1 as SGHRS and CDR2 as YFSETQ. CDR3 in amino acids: CASTERTNTGELFF. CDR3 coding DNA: TGCGCCAGCACTGAGAGGACAAACACCGGGGAGCTGTTTTTT.

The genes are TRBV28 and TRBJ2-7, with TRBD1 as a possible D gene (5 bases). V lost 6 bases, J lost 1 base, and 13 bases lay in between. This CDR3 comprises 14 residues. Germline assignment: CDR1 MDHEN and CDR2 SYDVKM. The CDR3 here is CASRDVGQSYEQYF. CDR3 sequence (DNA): TGTGCCAGCAGGGACGTAGGACAATCCTACGAGCAGTACTTC.

The CDR3 loop is CASSVGQDTGELFF. In nucleotides, the CDR3 is TGTGCCAGCAGCGTAGGGCAGGACACCGGGGAGCTGTTTTTT. The chain links TRBV9 to TRBJ2-2; unclear D gene. This CDR3 spans 14 amino acids. Germline-derived CDR1 and CDR2 are SGDLS and YYNGEE. Trimming pared 0 bases from V and 3 bases from J, leaving 6 bases between.

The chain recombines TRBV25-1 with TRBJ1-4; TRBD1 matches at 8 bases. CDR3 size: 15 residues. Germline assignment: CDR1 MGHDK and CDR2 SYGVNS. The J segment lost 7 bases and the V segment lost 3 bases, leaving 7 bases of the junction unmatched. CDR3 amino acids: CASSEPTGVGEKLFF. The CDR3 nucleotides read TGTGCCAGCAGTGAGCCGACAGGGGTCGGTGAAAAACTGTTTTTT.

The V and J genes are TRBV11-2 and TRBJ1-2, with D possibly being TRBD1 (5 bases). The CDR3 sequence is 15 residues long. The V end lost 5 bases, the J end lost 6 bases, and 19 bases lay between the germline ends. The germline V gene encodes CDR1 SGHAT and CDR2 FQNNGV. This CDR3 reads CASSPRGAPYHGYTF. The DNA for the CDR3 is TGTGCCAGCAGCCCTAGGGGCGCGCCTTATCATGGCTACACCTTC.

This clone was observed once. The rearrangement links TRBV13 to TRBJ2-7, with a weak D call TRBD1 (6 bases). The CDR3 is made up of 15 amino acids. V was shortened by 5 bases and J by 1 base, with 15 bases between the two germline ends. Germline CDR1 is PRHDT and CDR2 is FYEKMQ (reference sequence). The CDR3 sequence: CASSGPQGMSYEQYF. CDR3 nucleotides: TGTGCCAGCAGCGGACCACAGGGAATGTCCTACGAGCAGTACTTC.

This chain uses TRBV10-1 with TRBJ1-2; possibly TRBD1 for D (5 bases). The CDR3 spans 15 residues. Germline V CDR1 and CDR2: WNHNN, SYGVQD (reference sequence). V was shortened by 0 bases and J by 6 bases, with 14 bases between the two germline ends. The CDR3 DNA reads TGCGCCAGCAGTGAGTCGGCAGGGATGAGTCATGGCTACACCTTC. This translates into CASSESAGMSHGYTF.

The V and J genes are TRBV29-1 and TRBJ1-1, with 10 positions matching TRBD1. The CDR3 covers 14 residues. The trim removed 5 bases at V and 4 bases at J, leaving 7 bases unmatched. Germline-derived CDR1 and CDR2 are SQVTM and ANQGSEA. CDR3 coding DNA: TGCAGCGTTTCCGGGACAGGGGAGGCCACTGAAGCTTTCTTT. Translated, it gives CSVSGTGEATEAFF.

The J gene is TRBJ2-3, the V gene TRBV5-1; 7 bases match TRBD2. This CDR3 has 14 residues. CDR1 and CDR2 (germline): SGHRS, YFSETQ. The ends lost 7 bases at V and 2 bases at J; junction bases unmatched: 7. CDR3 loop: CASQTSGATDTQYF. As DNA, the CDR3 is TGCGCCAGCCAGACCAGCGGGGCCACAGATACGCAGTATTTT.

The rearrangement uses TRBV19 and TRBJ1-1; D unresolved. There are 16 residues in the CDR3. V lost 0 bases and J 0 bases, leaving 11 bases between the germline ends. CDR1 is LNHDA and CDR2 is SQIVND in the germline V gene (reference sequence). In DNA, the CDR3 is TGTGCCAGTAGTATAGATATTAACAGAATGAACACTGAAGCTTTCTTT. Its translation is CASSIDINRMNTEAFF.

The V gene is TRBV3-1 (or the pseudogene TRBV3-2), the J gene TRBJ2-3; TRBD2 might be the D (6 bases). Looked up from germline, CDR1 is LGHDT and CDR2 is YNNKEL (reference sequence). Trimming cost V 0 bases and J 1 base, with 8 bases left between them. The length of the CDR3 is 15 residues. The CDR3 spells CASSQEGTGTDTQYF. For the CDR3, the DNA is TGTGCCAGCAGCCAAGAGGGGACTGGCACAGATACGCAGTATTTT.

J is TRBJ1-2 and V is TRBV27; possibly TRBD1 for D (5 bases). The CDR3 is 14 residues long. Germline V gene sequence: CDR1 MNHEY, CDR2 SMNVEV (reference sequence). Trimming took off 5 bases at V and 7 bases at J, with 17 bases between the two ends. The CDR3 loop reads CASSPSISGGGYTF. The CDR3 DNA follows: TGTGCCAGCAGTCCCTCTATATCCGGGGGTGGCTACACCTTC.

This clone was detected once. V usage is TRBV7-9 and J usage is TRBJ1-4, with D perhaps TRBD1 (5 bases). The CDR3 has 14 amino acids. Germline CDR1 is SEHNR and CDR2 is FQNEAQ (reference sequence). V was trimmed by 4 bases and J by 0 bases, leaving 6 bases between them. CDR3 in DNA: TGTGCCAGCAGCTGGACATCAACTAATGAAAAACTGTTTTTT. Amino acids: CASSWTSTNEKLFF.

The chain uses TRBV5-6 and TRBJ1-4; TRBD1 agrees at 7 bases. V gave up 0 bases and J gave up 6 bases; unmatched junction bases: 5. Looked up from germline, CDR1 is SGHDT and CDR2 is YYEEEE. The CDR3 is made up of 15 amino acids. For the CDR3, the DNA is TGTGCCAGCAGCTTGGGGGGACAGACCTATGAAAAACTGTTTTTT. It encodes CASSLGGQTYEKLFF.

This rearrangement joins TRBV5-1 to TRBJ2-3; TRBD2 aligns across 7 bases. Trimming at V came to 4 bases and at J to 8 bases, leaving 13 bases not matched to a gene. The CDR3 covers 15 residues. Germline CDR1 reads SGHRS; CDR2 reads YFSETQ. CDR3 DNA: TGCGCCAGCAGCAGCGGGACTACAACCGAGGGTACGCAGTATTTT. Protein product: CASSSGTTTEGTQYF.

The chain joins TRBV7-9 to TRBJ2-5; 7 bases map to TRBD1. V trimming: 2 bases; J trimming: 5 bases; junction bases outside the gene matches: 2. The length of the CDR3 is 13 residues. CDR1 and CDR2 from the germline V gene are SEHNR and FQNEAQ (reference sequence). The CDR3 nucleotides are TGTGCCAGCAGCTTAAGGGGGCTGGAGACCCAGTACTTC. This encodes CASSLRGLETQYF.

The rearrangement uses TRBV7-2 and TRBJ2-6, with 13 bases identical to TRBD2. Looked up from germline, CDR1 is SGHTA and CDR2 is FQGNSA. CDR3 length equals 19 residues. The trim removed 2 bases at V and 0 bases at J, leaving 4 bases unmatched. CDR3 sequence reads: CASSLTGTSGASGANVLTF. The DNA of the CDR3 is TGTGCCAGCAGCTTAACCGGGACTAGCGGGGCCTCTGGGGCCAACGTCCTGACTTTC.

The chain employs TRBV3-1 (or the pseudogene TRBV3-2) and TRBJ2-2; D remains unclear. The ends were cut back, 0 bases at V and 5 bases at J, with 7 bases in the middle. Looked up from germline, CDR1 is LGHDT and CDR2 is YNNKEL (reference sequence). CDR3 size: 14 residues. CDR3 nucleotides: TGTGCCAGCAGCCAAGACACTGGTACCGGGGAGCTGTTTTTT. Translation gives CASSQDTGTGELFF.

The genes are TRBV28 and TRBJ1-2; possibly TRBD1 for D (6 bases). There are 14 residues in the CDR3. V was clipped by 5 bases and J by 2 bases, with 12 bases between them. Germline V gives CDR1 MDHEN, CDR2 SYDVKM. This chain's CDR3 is CASSAQGLNYGYTF. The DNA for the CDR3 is TGTGCCAGCAGTGCACAGGGCTTAAACTATGGCTACACCTTC.

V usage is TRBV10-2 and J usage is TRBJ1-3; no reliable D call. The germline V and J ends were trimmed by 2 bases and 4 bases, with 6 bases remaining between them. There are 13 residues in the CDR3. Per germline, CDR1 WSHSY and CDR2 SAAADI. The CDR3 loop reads CASSERHGNTIYF. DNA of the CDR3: TGCGCCAGCAGTGAGAGACACGGAAACACCATATATTTT.

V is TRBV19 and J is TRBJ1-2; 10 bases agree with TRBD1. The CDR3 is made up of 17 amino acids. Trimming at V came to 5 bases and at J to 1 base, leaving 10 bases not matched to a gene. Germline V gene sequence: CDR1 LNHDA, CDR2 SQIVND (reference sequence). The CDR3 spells CASSPRDRGRDNYGYTF. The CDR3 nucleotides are TGTGCCAGTAGTCCAAGGGACAGGGGTCGTGATAACTATGGCTACACCTTC. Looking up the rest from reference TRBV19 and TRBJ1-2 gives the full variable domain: DGGITQSPKYLFRKEGQNVTLSCEQNLNHDAMYWYRQDPGQGLRLIYYSQIVNDFQKGDIAEGYSVSREKKESFPLTVTSAQKNPTAFYLCASSPRDRGRDNYGYTFGSGTRLTVV.

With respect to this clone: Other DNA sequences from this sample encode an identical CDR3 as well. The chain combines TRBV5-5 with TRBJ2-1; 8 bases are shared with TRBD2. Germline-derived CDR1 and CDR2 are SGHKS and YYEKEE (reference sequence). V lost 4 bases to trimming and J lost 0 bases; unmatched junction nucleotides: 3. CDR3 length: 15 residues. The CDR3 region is CASSLSGSSYNEQFF. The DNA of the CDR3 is TGTGCCAGCAGCCTAAGCGGGAGCTCCTACAATGAGCAGTTCTTC.

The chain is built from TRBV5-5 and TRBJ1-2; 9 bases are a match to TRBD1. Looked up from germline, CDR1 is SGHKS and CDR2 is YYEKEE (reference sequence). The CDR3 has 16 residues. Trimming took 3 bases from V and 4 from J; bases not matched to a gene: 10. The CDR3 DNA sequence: TGTGCCAGCAGCTCCGGTCCGGACAGGGGTAGCTATGGCTACACCTTC. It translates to CASSSGPDRGSYGYTF.

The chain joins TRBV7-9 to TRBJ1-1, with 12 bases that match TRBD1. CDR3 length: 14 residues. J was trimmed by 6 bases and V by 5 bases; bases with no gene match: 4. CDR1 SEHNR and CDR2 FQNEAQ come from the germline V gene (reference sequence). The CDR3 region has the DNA TGTGCCAGCAGCGGGGGACAGGGGGCCGCTGAAGCTTTCTTT. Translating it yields CASSGGQGAAEAFF. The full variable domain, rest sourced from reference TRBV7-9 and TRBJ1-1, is DTGVSQNPRHKITKRGQNVTFRCDPISEHNRLYWYRQTLGQGPEFLTYFQNEAQLEKSRLLSDRFSAERPKGSFSTLEIQRTEQGDSAMYLCASSGGQGAAEAFFGQGTRLTVV.